This T cell receptor beta chain comes out of a study of cytomegalovirus exposure and HLA in healthy donors. Study-wide results and caveats: An Asian-associated ancestry cluster reportedly showed fewer N-insertions than the roughly 700-donor mean in a later analysis. Certain indistinguishable V segments, among them TRBV6-2 and TRBV6-3, were excluded.

Comments on this clone: Its specificity is not known.

Trimming took 3 bases from V and 8 from J; bases not matched to a gene: 12. The CDR3 runs to 15 residues. Germline CDR1 is SQVTM and CDR2 is ANQGSEA. PCR involved 60 Vbeta and 13 Jbeta primers. Assay: immunoSEQ multiplex PCR; the TCRdb copy retains only in-frame clones and omits some. The sample holds under 250,000 clones, 70% to 85% seen once. The chain couples TRBV29-1 to TRBJ2-4; TRBD1 aligns across 8 bases. The receptor was derived from a male donor in good health and CMV-seronegative. The source material was PBMCs. DNA for the CDR3: TGCAGCGTTGACACCTCAGGGGGCGCAGGAGACATTCAGTACTTC. This sequence encodes CSVDTSGGAGDIQYF.